This T cell receptor beta chain was captured by sequencing in a study of regulatory T cells in long-lasting Graves disease. Study-wide points: Results may be inaccurate due to the small sample size. Persistent disease showed a preference for TRBV28, TRBJ1-2 and TRBJ2-5.

Time point meaning: newly diagnosed GD, antithyroid drugs for less than 3 months. PBMCs provided the RNA from which the TCR library was made. Researchers made TCR beta libraries by using iRepertoire HTBI primers and running Arm-PCR on CDR3 regions. TCRdb redid the calling of the multiplex PCR reads with MiXCR, one entry per CDR3 protein. The top ten hold more than 20% of the sample, which has 450,000 to 650,000 distinct CDR3 sequences, approximately 16% seen once. Trimming stripped 3 bases from V and 2 bases from J, with 15 bases between. This CDR3 has 15 amino acids. Germline V gives CDR1 DFQATT, CDR2 SNEGSKA (reference sequence). Regarding this clonotype: Its antigen is as yet unknown.

These same data were also listed under a study on T cells in Graves' hyperthyroidism and ophthalmopathy. As that study records: The TCR CDR3 was amplified in a first-round RT-PCR using the HTBI primer set.

This specimen consisted of peripheral blood mononuclear cells (PBMCs), obtained at new diagnosis, from a patient treated with antithyroid drugs. The rearrangement uses TRBV20-1 and TRBJ2-3, with D perhaps matching TRBD1 (6 bases). The TCR originated in a woman aged 35-60 years with Graves disease. This chain's CDR3 is CSARHPGENTDTQYF. The CDR3 DNA is TGCAGTGCTAGGCACCCAGGGGAGAACACAGATACGCAGTATTTT.